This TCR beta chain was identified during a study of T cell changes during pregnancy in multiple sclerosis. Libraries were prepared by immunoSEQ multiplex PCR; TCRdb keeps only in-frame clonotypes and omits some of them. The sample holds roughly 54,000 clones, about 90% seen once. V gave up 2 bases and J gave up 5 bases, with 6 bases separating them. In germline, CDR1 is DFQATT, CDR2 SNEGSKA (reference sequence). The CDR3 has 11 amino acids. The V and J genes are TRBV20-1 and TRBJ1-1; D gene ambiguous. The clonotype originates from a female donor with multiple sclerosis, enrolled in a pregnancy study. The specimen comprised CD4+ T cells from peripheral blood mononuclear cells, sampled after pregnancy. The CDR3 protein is CSARSLTEAFF. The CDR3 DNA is TGCAGTGCTAGATCCTTGACTGAAGCTTTCTTT.